Sequencing of this T cell receptor (beta chain) was carried out in a study of CD8 T cells in ankylosing spondylitis. V lost 0 bases, J lost 1 base, and 11 bases stayed unmatched. CDR1 SGHTA and CDR2 FQGNSA come from the germline V gene. The CDR3 sequence is 19 residues long. The sample holds a few counts of this clonotype. Scientists made TCR beta libraries using quantitative 5'-RACE with molecular barcodes. TCRdb called the 5' RACE reads again in MiXCR, with one record for every CDR3 protein. The sample contains 150,000 to 250,000 distinct CDR3 sequences, around 13% of which appear only once. Sequencing was performed on blood, either unsorted or a sorted T cell fraction (not recorded which). This clonotype originated in a male donor with ankylosing spondylitis or in good health (not recorded which). V gene TRBV7-2 combines with J gene TRBJ2-5; 10 bases map to TRBD2. In nucleotides, the CDR3 is TGTGCCAGCAGCTTAGCATTATGGGCTAGCGGGGGTCCCCAAGAGACCCAGTACTTC. The encoded protein is CASSLALWASGGPQETQYF.